The 13 T cell receptor beta chains listed next were all sequenced from one sample in a study of lymphopenia after photon versus proton radiotherapy. Libraries were prepared by immunoSEQ multiplex PCR; TCRdb keeps only in-frame clonotypes and omits some of them. The sample yields over 25,000 clones, approximately 88% seen once. Material: peripheral blood, obtained from a patient treated with proton-based radiotherapy. The source of these receptors is a woman in her fifties or sixties with cholangiocarcinoma. Some clones in this sample may be carry-over from other donors' samples.

The genes are TRBV5-4 and TRBJ2-7; 9 bases agree with TRBD1. The CDR3 has 15 residues. V dropped 4 bases and J dropped 3; count of bases not matched to a gene: 8. Per the germline V gene, CDR1 is SGHNT and CDR2 is YYREEE (reference sequence). The CDR3 region is CASSTKTGGGYEQYF. The CDR3 region has the DNA TGTGCCAGCAGCACAAAGACAGGGGGGGGCTACGAGCAGTACTTC. Drawing the rest from reference TRBV5-4 and TRBJ2-7, the complete variable domain is ETGVTQSPTHLIKTRGQQVTLRCSSQSGHNTVSWYQQALGQGPQFIFQYYREEENGRGNFPPRFSGLQFPNYSSELNVNALELDDSALYLCASSTKTGGGYEQYFGPGTRLTVT.

This clone came up once. The chain combines TRBV21-1 with TRBJ2-1; TRBD1, the D gene given by the table, was not confirmed from the DNA. TRBV21-1 is a listed pseudogene. The length of the CDR3 is 14 residues. The DNA of the CDR3 is TGTGCCGGGCCAGGGGGCCCACAACCCCATGAGCAGTTCTTC. It encodes CAGPGGPQPHEQFF.

The chain is built from TRBV4-2 and TRBJ1-1; TRBD1 matches 7 bases. The length of the CDR3 is 14 residues. From germline, CDR1 is LGHNA and CDR2 YNFKEQ. The junction had 4 bases not matched to a gene; V was cut back by 3 bases and J by 3 bases. CDR3 coding DNA: TGTGCCAGCAGCCACCTTGACAGGGACACTGAAGCTTTCTTT. It codes for CASSHLDRDTEAFF.

This chain links TRBV11-2 with TRBJ2-7; 10 bases are a match to TRBD2. V was pared by 4 bases and J by 9 bases, with 6 bases of the junction left unmatched. The CDR3 length is 13 residues. CDR1 and CDR2 (germline): SGHAT, FQNNGV. CDR3 DNA: TGTGCCAGCAGCTCCCTAGCGGGAGCGGTGCAGTACTTC. Protein: CASSSLAGAVQYF.

In DNA form, the CDR3 reads TGTGCCAGCAGGGGAGAGCGGGACGACAGCTCCGAGCAGTACTTC. Amino acid sequence: CASRGERDDSSEQYF. The chain carries TRBV27 and TRBJ2-7; 7 nucleotides line up with TRBD2. The J segment lost 6 bases and the V segment lost 6 bases, leaving 14 bases of the junction unmatched. The CDR3 is made up of 15 amino acids. CDR1 and CDR2 (germline): MNHEY, SMNVEV (reference sequence).

V gene TRBV10-3 combines with J gene TRBJ2-1; D remains ambiguous. This CDR3 region has 14 residues. In germline, CDR1 is ENHRY, CDR2 SYGVKD. V was cut by 8 bases and J by 3 bases, with 14 bases left in between. The CDR3 region is CAIGKKLNYNEQFF. CDR3 in DNA: TGTGCCATCGGAAAAAAACTAAACTACAATGAGCAGTTCTTC.

This chain joins TRBV19 and TRBJ2-6, with 10 bases identical to TRBD1. V trimming: 9 bases; J trimming: 4 bases; junction bases outside the gene matches: 3. Germline V gene sequence: CDR1 LNHDA, CDR2 SQIVND (reference sequence). There are 14 residues in the CDR3. In DNA form, the CDR3 reads TGTGCCAGCGACAGGGGGCTCGGGGCCAACGTCCTGACTTTC. It specifies CASDRGLGANVLTF.

Note on this clone: One end of the junction does not line up with germline, which may come from a read error. This chain joins TRBV19 and TRBJ2-7, with D perhaps TRBD1 or TRBD2 (5 bases each). The CDR3 length is 14 residues. Germline V CDR1 and CDR2: LNHDA, SQIVND (reference sequence). Written as DNA, the CDR3 is TGTGTCAGTAGTATGGGGGTAGGAGGATACGAGCAGTACTTC. It codes for CVSSMGVGGYEQYF.

The chain combines TRBV6-6 with TRBJ2-7, with D unclear. Trimming cost V 2 bases and J 2 bases, with 16 bases left between them. CDR3 length: 16 residues. Germline values: CDR1 MNHNY, CDR2 SVGAGI (reference sequence). The CDR3 sequence: CASSYLLKPSAYEQYF. The CDR3 nucleotides read TGTGCCAGCAGTTACCTCCTAAAGCCATCAGCCTACGAGCAGTACTTC.

The chain employs TRBV7-2 and TRBJ2-7; 7 bases map to TRBD2. V dropped 2 bases and J dropped 0; count of bases not matched to a gene: 4. The germline V gene encodes CDR1 SGHTA and CDR2 FQGNSA. There are 15 residues in the CDR3. The CDR3 loop is CASSLSGDSSYEQYF. The CDR3 region has the DNA TGTGCCAGCAGCTTAAGCGGGGATAGCTCCTACGAGCAGTACTTC.

This chain connects TRBV4-1 to TRBJ2-7; a possible D gene is TRBD1 (5 bases). The CDR3 spans 16 residues. Trimming removed 0 bases from V and 0 bases from J, with 12 bases in between. Germline CDR1 MGHRA, CDR2 YSYEKL. DNA of the CDR3: TGCGCCAGCAGCCAAGATCGTCCAGGGCTCTCCTACGAGCAGTACTTC. Protein: CASSQDRPGLSYEQYF.

V usage is TRBV19 and J usage is TRBJ2-2, with unresolved D. The CDR3 is 15 residues long. With 4 bases removed from V and 5 bases from J, the gap between germline ends came to 14 bases. Germline CDR1 and CDR2: LNHDA and SQIVND (reference sequence). CDR3 region: CASSKLPPRTGELFF. Written as DNA, the CDR3 is TGTGCCAGTAGTAAACTTCCCCCCCGGACCGGGGAGCTGTTTTTT.

This chain links TRBV7-2 with TRBJ2-7; the D gene could be TRBD1 or TRBD2 (6 bases each). V was shortened by 5 bases and J by 6 bases, with 17 bases between the two germline ends. Germline V gene sequence: CDR1 SGHTA, CDR2 FQGNSA. This CDR3 spans 14 amino acids. This chain's CDR3 is CASSPTGARGEQYF. For the CDR3, the DNA is TGTGCCAGCAGCCCCACGGGGGCTCGGGGCGAGCAGTACTTC.